The clone carrying this T cell receptor (beta chain) has only a few counts. Profiling relied on immunoSEQ multiplex PCR, and the TCRdb table lists in-frame clones only, not all of them. The sample records under 450,000 clones, 70% to 90% being singletons. The germline CDR1 and CDR2 sequences are SGHTS and YDEGEE. Trimming cost V 0 bases and J 6 bases; bases outside gene matches: 3. There are 14 residues in the CDR3. Patients in Seattle were enrolled during active infection, then followed longitudinally. The record originates from a study of blood T cell repertoires in COVID-19. About the study: Acute-phase and convalescent COVID-19 samples originated in the United States, Italy and Spain. T cells, B-cell-depleted T cells, or PBMCs supplied cDNA or gDNA.

The sequencing sample was made of peripheral blood. This clonotype was sampled from a woman between 35 and 50 years old with COVID-19, enrolled during active disease. The J gene is TRBJ1-3, the V gene TRBV5-8; 7 bases fit TRBD1. The DNA of the CDR3 is TGTGCCAGCAGCTTGGGACAGGGAATAAACACCATATATTTT. As protein: CASSLGQGINTIYF.